This T cell receptor beta chain stems from a study of technical replicates of blood from a handful of donors. In its sample, this clone was seen once. Profiling relied on immunoSEQ multiplex PCR, and the TCRdb table lists in-frame clones only, not all of them. The table shows about 97,000 clones, with over 85% occurring only once. Germline CDR1 MDHEN, CDR2 SYDVKM. Trimming cost V 6 bases and J 2 bases; bases outside gene matches: 13. This CDR3 has 17 amino acids. The sequence was obtained from a human donor in good health. Material for sequencing was T cells isolated from PBMCs. The J gene is TRBJ1-5, the V gene TRBV28, with 7 bases identical to TRBD1. DNA of the CDR3: TGTGCCAGCAGCCACGTGACAGGGTTTGGGGGCAATCAGCCCCAGCATTTT. Its protein product is CASSHVTGFGGNQPQHF.